This T cell receptor beta chain was sequenced during a study of CD8 T cells in Susac syndrome (dated by TCRdb to about 2019). Context from the whole study: Among the Susac syndrome patients who were sequenced, clinically active disease was present in six and clinical remission was observed in about eight. At the time of blood withdrawal, Susac syndrome patients were either therapy-naive, taking corticosteroids (with some also receiving IVIg), or on IVIg alone. Repertoire sequencing was used to test whether CD8+ T cell activation and differentiation in Susac syndrome was antigen driven. What the authors observed across the whole study: The study acknowledged that relatively few individuals were included in the TCR sequencing and HLA analysis. In patients with Susac syndrome, the CD4+ T cell repertoire showed no detectable clonal expansion.

The CDR3 goes from the cysteine to the phenylalanine over 14 residues. The CDR3 DNA has 42 bases and is translated from base 1. Trimming removed 0 bases from V and 8 bases from J, leaving 13 bases between the germline ends. The germline V gene gives CDR1 as SGHRS and CDR2 as YFSETQ. This clonotype occurred once. The clone's antigen remains unknown. No clone much larger than this one lies a single base away; base qualities are absent. A single read makes a weak case. RNA was extracted using the RNeasy kit, and about 0.5 to 1 ug of the RNA was reverse transcribed with random hexamers. TCR beta CDR3 regions were amplified with the immunoSEQ multiplex PCR assay covering 54 Vbeta and 13 Jbeta segments. PCR amplification bias was corrected using a synthetic template baseline for primer optimization and computational correction. In the original analysis: Only productive sequences were kept, with reads annotated to V, D and J genes according to IMGT and analyzed in immunoSEQ Analyzer. To calculate clonality, Shannon entropy was normalized by log2 of the number of productive unique sequences and then subtracted from one. For each patient and control, public and private clones were evaluated within the 100 most prevalent clones. Susac-specific clones were defined as absent from healthy and MS cohorts, 850 to 1,300 published viral clones and other ImmuneACCESS disease sequences. TCRdb handled the public reads itself, with Q25 trimming in fastp and clone calling in MiXCR, and kept productive beta chains. Each record represents a unique CDR3 protein, reported with the most common genes and DNA among its rows. The V and J calls reflect TCRdb's pipeline rather than the authors' work. The sample profile shows about 120,000 distinct CDR3 sequences; approximately 96% of them were found once. The top ten clonotypes cover 0.11% to 0.15% of the sample.

High-throughput TCR beta sequencing profiled peripheral blood CD8+ and CD4+ T cells from healthy donors, Susac syndrome patients and multiple sclerosis patients. Recently defined diagnostic criteria for definite or probable disease were met by the Susac syndrome patients. CD8+ TEMRA cells were enriched by FACS, while bulk CD8+ and CD4+ T cells were purified by magnetic negative isolation. Blood was collected in EDTA tubes and processed within 24 hours, with PBMCs isolated through density gradient centrifugation. PBMCs intended for TCR sequencing were cryopreserved in liquid nitrogen and thawed later in a water bath at 37 degrees C. A purity of at least 90% was achieved for sorted or isolated CD4+, CD8+ and CD8+ TEMRA cells.

The chain uses TRBV5-1 and TRBJ2-3; the D gene cannot be named for sure. Sample: CD4+ T cells from PBMCs. This TCR derives from a human donor with Susac syndrome. The nucleotide sequence is TGCGCCAGCAGCTTGGAGGACCAGGCAACTACGCAGTATTTT. This gives the protein CASSLEDQATTQYF.